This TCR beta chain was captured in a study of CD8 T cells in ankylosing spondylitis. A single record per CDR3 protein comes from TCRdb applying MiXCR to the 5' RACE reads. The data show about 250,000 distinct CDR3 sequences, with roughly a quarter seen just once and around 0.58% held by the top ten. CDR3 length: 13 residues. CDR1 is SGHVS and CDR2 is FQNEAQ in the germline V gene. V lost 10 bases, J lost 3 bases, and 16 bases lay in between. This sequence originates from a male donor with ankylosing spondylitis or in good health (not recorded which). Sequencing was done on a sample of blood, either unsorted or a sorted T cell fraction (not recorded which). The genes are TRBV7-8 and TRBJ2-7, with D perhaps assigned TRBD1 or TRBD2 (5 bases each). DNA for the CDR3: TGTGCCACCAGTCTGGGGGACGTCTACGAGCAGTACTTC. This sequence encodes CATSLGDVYEQYF. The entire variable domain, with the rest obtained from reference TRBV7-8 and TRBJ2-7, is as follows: GAGVSQSPRYKVAKRGQDVALRCDPISGHVSLFWYQQALGQGPEFLTYFQNEAQLDKSGLPSDRFFAERPEGSVSTLKIQRTQQEDSAVYLCATSLGDVYEQYFGPGTRLTVT.